This is a list of T cell receptor beta chains from one sample in a study of blood T cell repertoires in COVID-19. The table came from immunoSEQ multiplex PCR; TCRdb's copy has only in-frame clones and leaves some out. The sample includes about 76,000 clones, 75% to 90% of them seen just once. The sequencing sample was made of peripheral blood. These receptors were taken from a human donor in a cohort sampled during active COVID-19. Each CDR3 is given with its conserved first and last residue. The order of the fields is J gene, clone size, D gene, V gene, CDR3 DNA, CDR3 protein. The D gene is left open where the match is weak. The size field is filled for only some rows; it gives once, few, many or a size class.

>TRBJ1-4|-|TRBD1|TRBV7-9
TGTGCCAGCCACGCCAGGGGGACGGATGAAAAACTGTTTTTT
CASHARGTDEKLFF
>TRBJ1-1|-|-|TRBV7-9
TGTGCCAGCAGCGCCTTTAGTGGGAACACTGAAGCTTTCTTT
CASSAFSGNTEAFF
>TRBJ1-5|few|-|TRBV12-3/TRBV12-4
TGTGCCAGCAGTGAACAGGGCAATCAGCCCCAGCATTTT
CASSEQGNQPQHF
>TRBJ2-7|-|TRBD2|TRBV18
TGTGCCAGCTCACCTTTCGCAGGGACTAGCGGGAGCGTTTACGAGCAGTACTTC
CASSPFAGTSGSVYEQYF
>TRBJ1-4|-|-|TRBV30
TGTGCCTGGAGTGTAGCAGGGTTAGGTGATGAAAAACTGTTTTTT
CAWSVAGLGDEKLFF
>TRBJ1-1|few|TRBD1|TRBV18
TGTGCCAGCTCCCCCTCCGGGACAGGGGGGAGGAACACTGAAGCTTTCTTT
CASSPSGTGGRNTEAFF
>TRBJ1-3|-|-|TRBV7-9
TGTGCCAGCAGCTCAACCCCTCGCCGGGGGACTGGAAACACCATATATTTT
CASSSTPRRGTGNTIYF
>TRBJ2-3|-|-|TRBV27
TGTGCCAGCAGTTTATCCGGGTGGGGGGGCGGAGATACGCAGTATTTT
CASSLSGWGGGDTQYF
>TRBJ2-7|few|-|TRBV4-1
TGCGCCAGCAGCCAGCGACAGGAACTCTACGAGCAGTACTTC
CASSQRQELYEQYF
>TRBJ1-1|-|TRBD1|TRBV6-4
TGTGCCAGCAGTGAACAGGGGAGGACTGAAGCTTTCTTT
CASSEQGRTEAFF
>TRBJ2-1|-|-|TRBV20-1
TGCAGTGCTAGTTTGTGGCAGAACCCATCCAATGAGCAGTTCTTC
CSASLWQNPSNEQFF
>TRBJ2-7|-|-|TRBV28
TGTGCCAGCAGTTTCAGATACGAGCAGTACTTC
CASSFRYEQYF
>TRBJ2-7|-|-|TRBV6-6
TGTGCCAGCAGTTACTCGACTCAGTCCTACGAGCAGTACTTC
CASSYSTQSYEQYF
>TRBJ2-7|-|-|TRBV28
TGTGCCAGCAGGCCGTCCGGGACACCCTACGAGCAGTACTTC
CASRPSGTPYEQYF
>TRBJ2-3|-|-|TRBV27
TGTGCCAGCAGTTCGAGCGGCCACACAGATACGCAGTATTTT
CASSSSGHTDTQYF
>TRBJ2-7|-|TRBD1|TRBV5-1
TGCGCCAGCAGCGGGGGACAGGGCTACGAGCAGTACTTC
CASSGGQGYEQYF
>TRBJ1-2|-|-|TRBV20-1
TGCAGTGCGGGGGGTGACTATGGCTACACCTTC
CSAGGDYGYTF
>TRBJ1-1|once|-|TRBV25-1
TGTGCCAGCAGATTAGGGGGAACTGAAGCTTTCTTT
CASRLGGTEAFF
>TRBJ1-1|-|TRBD1|TRBV6-2/TRBV6-3
TGTGCCAGCAGCTTTGCGGGACAGCTCTACACTGAAGCTTTCTTT
CASSFAGQLYTEAFF
>TRBJ2-2|-|-|TRBV3-1/TRBV3-2
TGTGCCAGCAGCCTTCTTGGAAGTCGCGGCCGGTCCGGGGAGCTGTTTTTT
CASSLLGSRGRSGELFF
>TRBJ2-3|-|TRBD1|TRBV6-5
TGTGCCAGCAGTTACTATGGACAGGCCACAGATACGCAGTATTTT
CASSYYGQATDTQYF
>TRBJ2-2|-|TRBD1|TRBV6-5
TGTGCCAGCAGTCCGCGACAGGGGTTATCCGGGGAGCTGTTTTTT
CASSPRQGLSGELFF
>TRBJ2-7|-|-|TRBV18
TGTGCCAGCTCCCCCTCGTTGGGGCGGGGTTACGAGCAGTACTTC
CASSPSLGRGYEQYF
>TRBJ2-1|-|TRBD2|TRBV5-1
TGCGCCAGCAGCTTGGAAATAGCGGGAGAAGATGAGCAGTTCTTC
CASSLEIAGEDEQFF
>TRBJ1-5|few|-|TRBV5-4
TGTGCCAGCAGCTTATTTGGGCAGGGTCCCAATCAGCCCCAGCATTTT
CASSLFGQGPNQPQHF
>TRBJ1-6|-|TRBD1|TRBV30
TGTGCCTGGAGGTTACACCCCCGGGACAGGAAGATCTATAATTCACCCCTCCACTTT
CAWRLHPRDRKIYNSPLHF
>TRBJ1-2|-|-|TRBV23-1
TGCGCCAGCAGTCACGAGGTATCCGACTATGGCTACACCTTC
CASSHEVSDYGYTF
>TRBJ2-3|-|TRBD2|TRBV3-1/TRBV3-2
TGTGCCAGCAGCCCTTTGACTAGCTACACAGATACGCAGTATTTT
CASSPLTSYTDTQYF
>TRBJ2-1|-|-|TRBV2
TGTGCCAGCTGGACTGACAATGAGCAGTTCTTC
CASWTDNEQFF
>TRBJ2-3|-|-|TRBV2
TGTGCCAGCAAACCCTTAGGGCTAGCCTCAGATACGCAGTATTTT
CASKPLGLASDTQYF
>TRBJ2-7|few|-|TRBV6-5
TGTGCCAGCAGTCCCGGGGAGGCCACCTACGAGCAGTACTTC
CASSPGEATYEQYF
>TRBJ1-1|-|-|TRBV28
TGTGCCAGCAGTTTACTGGGGGGGGACACTGAAGCTTTCTTT
CASSLLGGDTEAFF
>TRBJ1-1|-|-|TRBV6-6
TGTGCCAGCACAGCTGAAGCTTTCTTT
CASTAEAFF
>TRBJ2-1|-|-|TRBV12-3/TRBV12-4
TGTGCCAGCAGTGCGCCAGGGGCGGATGAGCAGTTCTTC
CASSAPGADEQFF
>TRBJ1-2|-|-|TRBV6-5
TGTGCCAGCAGTTACACCGGGTCATTTAACTATGGCTACACCTTC
CASSYTGSFNYGYTF
>TRBJ2-6|-|-|TRBV5-1
TGCGCCAGCAGCCACCAGGATGCTGGGGCCAACGTCCTGACTTTC
CASSHQDAGANVLTF
>TRBJ1-3|-|-|TRBV9
TGTGCCAGCAGCGTAGAAGGCAGGGTAACTGGAAACACCATATATTTT
CASSVEGRVTGNTIYF
>TRBJ1-1|few|-|TRBV6-2/TRBV6-3
TGTGCCAGCAGTTACGACACGGTGGAGGTCTTT
CASSYDTVEVF
>TRBJ2-7|-|TRBD1|TRBV2
TGTGCCAGCAGTGATACAGGGGGCTACGAGCAGTACTTC
CASSDTGGYEQYF
>TRBJ2-1|-|TRBD2|TRBV4-1
TGCGCCAGCAGCCAAGAATGGGGGGGAGTGTCTGAGTTCTTC
CASSQEWGGVSEFF
>TRBJ2-5|-|-|TRBV18
TGTGCCAGCTCACCTGATCTCAGGGGTGGGGAGACCCAGTACTTC
CASSPDLRGGETQYF
>TRBJ2-1|-|-|TRBV5-1
TGCGCCAGCAGCTTGGGTATTCTGTCGCGATTGAATGAGCAGTTCTTC
CASSLGILSRLNEQFF
>TRBJ1-5|-|TRBD1|TRBV5-8
TGTGCCAGCAGCTTGGGAACAGGGGGCTCAAATCAGCCCCAGCATTTT
CASSLGTGGSNQPQHF
>TRBJ2-3|-|TRBD2|TRBV3-1/TRBV3-2
TGTGCCAGCAGCCAAGAAGGAATAGCGGGAGCGCAGTATTTT
CASSQEGIAGAQYF
>TRBJ2-7|-|-|TRBV6-5
TGTGCCAGCAGTCGGAACGCGGGCTACGAGCAGTACTTC
CASSRNAGYEQYF
>TRBJ1-2|-|TRBD1|TRBV28
TGTGCCAGCATGGCAGGGGGCGCGGACTATGGCTACACCTTC
CASMAGGADYGYTF
>TRBJ2-7|few|-|TRBV11-3
TGTGCCAGCAGCCAGGGAAACTACGAGCAGTACTTC
CASSQGNYEQYF